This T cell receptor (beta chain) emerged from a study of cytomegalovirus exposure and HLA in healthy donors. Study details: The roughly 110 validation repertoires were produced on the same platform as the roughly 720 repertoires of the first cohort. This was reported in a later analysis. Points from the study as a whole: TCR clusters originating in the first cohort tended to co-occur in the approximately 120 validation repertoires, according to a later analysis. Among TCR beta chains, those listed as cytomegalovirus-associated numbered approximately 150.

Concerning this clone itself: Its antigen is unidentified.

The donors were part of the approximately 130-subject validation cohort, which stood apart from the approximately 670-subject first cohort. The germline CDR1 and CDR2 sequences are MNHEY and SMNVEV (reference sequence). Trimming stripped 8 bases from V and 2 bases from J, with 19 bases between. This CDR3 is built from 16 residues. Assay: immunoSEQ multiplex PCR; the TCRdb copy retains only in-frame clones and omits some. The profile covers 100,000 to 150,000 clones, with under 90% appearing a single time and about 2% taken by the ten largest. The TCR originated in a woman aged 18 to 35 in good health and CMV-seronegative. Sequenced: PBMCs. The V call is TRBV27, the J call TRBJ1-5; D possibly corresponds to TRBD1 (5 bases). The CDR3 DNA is TGTGCCAGCTCAACATATCAGGGAAGTGGCAATCAGCCCCAGCATTTT. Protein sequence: CASSTYQGSGNQPQHF.